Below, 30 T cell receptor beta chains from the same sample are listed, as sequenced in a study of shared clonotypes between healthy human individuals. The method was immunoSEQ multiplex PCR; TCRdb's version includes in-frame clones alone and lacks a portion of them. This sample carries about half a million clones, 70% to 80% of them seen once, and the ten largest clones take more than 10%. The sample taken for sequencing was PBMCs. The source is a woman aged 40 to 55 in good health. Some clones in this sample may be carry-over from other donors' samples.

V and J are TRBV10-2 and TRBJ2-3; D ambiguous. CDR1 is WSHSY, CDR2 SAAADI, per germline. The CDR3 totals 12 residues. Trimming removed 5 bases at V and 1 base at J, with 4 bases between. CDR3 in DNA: TGCGCCAGCAGTTTCGGCACAGATACGCAGTATTTT. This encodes CASSFGTDTQYF.

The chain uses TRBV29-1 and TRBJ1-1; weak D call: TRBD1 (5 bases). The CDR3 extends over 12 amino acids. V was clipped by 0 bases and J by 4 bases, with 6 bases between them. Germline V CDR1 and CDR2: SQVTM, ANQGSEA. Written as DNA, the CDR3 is TGCAGCGTTGAAGATCAGGGCACTGAAGCTTTCTTT. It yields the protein CSVEDQGTEAFF.

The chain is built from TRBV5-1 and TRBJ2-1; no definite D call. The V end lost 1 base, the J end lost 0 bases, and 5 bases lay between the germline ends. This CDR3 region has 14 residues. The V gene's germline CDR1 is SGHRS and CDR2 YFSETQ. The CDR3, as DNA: TGCGCCAGCAGCTTGAGTCCCTCCTACAATGAGCAGTTCTTC. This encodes CASSLSPSYNEQFF.

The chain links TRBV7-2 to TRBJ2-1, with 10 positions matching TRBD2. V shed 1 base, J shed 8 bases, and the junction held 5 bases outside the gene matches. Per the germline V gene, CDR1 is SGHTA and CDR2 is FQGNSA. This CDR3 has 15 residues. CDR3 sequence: CASSLVAGGRDEQFF. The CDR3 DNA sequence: TGTGCCAGCAGCTTAGTAGCGGGAGGAAGGGATGAGCAGTTCTTC.

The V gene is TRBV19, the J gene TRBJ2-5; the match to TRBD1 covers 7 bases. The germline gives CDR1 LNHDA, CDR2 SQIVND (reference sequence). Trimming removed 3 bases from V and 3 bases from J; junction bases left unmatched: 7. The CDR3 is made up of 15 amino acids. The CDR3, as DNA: TGTGCCAGTAGTATGGGCGGCAGGGGGAAAGAGACCCAGTACTTC. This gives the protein CASSMGGRGKETQYF.

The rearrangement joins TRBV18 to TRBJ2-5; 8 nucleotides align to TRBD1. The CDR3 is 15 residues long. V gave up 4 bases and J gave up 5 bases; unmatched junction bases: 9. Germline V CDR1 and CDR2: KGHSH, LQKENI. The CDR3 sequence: CASSLSRTGLETQYF. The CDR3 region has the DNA TGTGCCAGCTCACTATCACGGACAGGGCTGGAGACCCAGTACTTC.

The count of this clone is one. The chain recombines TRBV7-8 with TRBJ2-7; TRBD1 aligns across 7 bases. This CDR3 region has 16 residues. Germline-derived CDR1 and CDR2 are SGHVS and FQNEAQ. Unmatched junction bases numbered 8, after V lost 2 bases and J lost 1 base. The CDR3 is CASSLSLGQASYEQYF. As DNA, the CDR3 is TGTGCCAGCAGCTTATCCCTCGGACAGGCGTCCTACGAGCAGTACTTC.

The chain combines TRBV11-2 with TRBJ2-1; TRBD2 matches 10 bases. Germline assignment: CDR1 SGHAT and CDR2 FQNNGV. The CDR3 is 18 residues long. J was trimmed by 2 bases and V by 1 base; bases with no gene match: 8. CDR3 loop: CASSLVGASGSAYNEQFF. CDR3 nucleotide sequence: TGTGCCAGCAGCTTAGTCGGAGCTAGCGGGAGTGCCTACAATGAGCAGTTCTTC.

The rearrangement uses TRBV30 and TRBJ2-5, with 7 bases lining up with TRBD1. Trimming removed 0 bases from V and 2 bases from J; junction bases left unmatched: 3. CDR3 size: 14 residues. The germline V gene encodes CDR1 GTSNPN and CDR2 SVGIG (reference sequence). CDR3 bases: TGTGCCTGGAGTGTACGACAGGGACAAGAGACCCAGTACTTC. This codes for CAWSVRQGQETQYF. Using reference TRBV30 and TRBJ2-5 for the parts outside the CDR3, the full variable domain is SQTIHQWPATLVQPVGSPLSLECTVEGTSNPNLYWYRQAAGRGLQLLFYSVGIGQISSEVPQNLSASRPQDRQFILSSKKLLLSDSGFYLCAWSVRQGQETQYFGPGTRLLVL.

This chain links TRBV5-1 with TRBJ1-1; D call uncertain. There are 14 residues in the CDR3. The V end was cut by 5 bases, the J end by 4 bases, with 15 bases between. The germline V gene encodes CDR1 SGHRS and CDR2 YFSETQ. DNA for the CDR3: TGCGCCAGCAGTTACGAAAGGGTGGGCACTGAAGCTTTCTTT. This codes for CASSYERVGTEAFF.

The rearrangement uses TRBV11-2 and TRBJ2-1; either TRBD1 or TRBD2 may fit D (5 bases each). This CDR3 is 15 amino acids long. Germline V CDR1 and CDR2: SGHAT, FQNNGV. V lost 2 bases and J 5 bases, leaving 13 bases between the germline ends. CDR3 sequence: CASSLFGTYNNEQFF. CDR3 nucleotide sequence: TGTGCCAGCAGCTTATTCGGGACCTACAACAATGAGCAGTTCTTC.

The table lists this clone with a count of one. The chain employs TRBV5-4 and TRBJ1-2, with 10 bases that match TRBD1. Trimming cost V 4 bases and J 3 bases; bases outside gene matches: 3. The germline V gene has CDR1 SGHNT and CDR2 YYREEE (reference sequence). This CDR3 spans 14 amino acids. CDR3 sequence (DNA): TGTGCCAGCAGCGGACAGGGGGAAGACTATGGCTACACCTTC. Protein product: CASSGQGEDYGYTF.

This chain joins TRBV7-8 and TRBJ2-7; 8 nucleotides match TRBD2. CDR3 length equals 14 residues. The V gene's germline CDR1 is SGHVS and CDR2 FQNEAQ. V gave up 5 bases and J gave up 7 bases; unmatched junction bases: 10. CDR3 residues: CASSRGREGPEQYF. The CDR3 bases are TGTGCCAGCAGCCGCGGTCGGGAGGGCCCGGAGCAGTACTTC.

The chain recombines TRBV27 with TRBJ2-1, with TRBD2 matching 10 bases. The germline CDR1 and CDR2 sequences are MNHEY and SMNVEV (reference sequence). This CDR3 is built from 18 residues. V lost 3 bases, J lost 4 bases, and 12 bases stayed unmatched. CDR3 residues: CASSFSASGRGLYNEQFF. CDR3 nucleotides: TGTGCCAGCAGTTTTTCGGCTAGCGGGAGAGGGCTATACAATGAGCAGTTCTTC.

The CDR3 DNA sequence: TGTGCCAGCAGCACCCGGGACTCGCTCTATGAGCAGTTCTTC. This encodes CASSTRDSLYEQFF. The chain couples TRBV11-3 to TRBJ2-1; TRBD2 is a possible D gene (6 bases). Looked up from germline, CDR1 is SGHNT and CDR2 is YENEEA. V lost 5 bases and J lost 8, with 16 bases in between. This CDR3 spans 14 amino acids.

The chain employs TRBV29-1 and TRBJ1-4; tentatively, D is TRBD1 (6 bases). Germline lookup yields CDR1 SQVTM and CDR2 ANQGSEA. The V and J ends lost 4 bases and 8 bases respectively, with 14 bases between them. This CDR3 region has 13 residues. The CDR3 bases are TGCAGCGTTGGGCCGGGACACCAAGAAAAACTGTTTTTT. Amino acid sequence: CSVGPGHQEKLFF.

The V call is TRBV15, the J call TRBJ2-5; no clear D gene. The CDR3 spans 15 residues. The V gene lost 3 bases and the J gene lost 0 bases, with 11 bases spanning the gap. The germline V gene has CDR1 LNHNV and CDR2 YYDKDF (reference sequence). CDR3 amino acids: CATSRARANQETQYF. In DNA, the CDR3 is TGTGCCACCAGCAGGGCCCGTGCCAACCAAGAGACCCAGTACTTC.

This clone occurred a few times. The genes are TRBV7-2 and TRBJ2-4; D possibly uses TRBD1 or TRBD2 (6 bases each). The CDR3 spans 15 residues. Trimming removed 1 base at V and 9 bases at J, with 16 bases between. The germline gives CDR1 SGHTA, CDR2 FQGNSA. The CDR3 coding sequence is TGTGCCAGCAGCTTAGGGGGGAGGACAGAGGGCATTCAGTACTTC. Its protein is CASSLGGRTEGIQYF.

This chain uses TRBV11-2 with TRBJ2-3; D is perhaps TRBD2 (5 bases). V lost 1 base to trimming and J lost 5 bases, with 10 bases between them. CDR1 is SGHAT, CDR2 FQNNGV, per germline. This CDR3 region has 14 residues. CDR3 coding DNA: TGTGCCAGCAGCTTAGGAGGGCCGCGAGATACGCAGTATTTT. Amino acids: CASSLGGPRDTQYF.

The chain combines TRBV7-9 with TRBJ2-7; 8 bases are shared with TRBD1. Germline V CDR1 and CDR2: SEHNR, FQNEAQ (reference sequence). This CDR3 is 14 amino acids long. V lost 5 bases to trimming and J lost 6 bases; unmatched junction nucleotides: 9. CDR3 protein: CASSRNQGAVEQYF. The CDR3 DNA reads TGTGCCAGCAGCCGCAACCAGGGGGCTGTCGAGCAGTACTTC.

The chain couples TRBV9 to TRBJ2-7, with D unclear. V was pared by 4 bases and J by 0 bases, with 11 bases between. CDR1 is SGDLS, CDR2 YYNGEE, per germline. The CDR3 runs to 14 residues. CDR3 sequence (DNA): TGTGCCAGCAGCTTGGTAGCAACCTCCTACGAGCAGTACTTC. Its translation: CASSLVATSYEQYF.

CDR3 nucleotides: TGTGCCAGCAGCCCTAGCGGGAGCCCCGGGGAGCTGTTTTTT. Its protein product is CASSPSGSPGELFF. This chain links TRBV5-4 with TRBJ2-2, with 10 bases aligning to TRBD2. V lost 4 bases to trimming and J lost 6 bases; unmatched junction nucleotides: 3. Germline V lookup: CDR1 SGHNT, CDR2 YYREEE (reference sequence). The CDR3 has 14 residues.

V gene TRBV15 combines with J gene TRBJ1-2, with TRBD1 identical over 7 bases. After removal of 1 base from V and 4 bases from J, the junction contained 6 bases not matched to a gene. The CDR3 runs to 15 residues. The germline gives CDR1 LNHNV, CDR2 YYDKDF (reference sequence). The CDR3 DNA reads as TGTGCCACCAGCAGAGGGGGGGACAGCACCTATGGCTACACCTTC. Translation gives CATSRGGDSTYGYTF.

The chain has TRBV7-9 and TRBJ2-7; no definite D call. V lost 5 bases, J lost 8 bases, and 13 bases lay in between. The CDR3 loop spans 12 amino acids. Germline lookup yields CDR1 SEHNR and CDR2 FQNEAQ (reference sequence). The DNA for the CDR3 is TGTGCCAGCAGCCCATCCATAGGGCAGCAGTACTTC. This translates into CASSPSIGQQYF.

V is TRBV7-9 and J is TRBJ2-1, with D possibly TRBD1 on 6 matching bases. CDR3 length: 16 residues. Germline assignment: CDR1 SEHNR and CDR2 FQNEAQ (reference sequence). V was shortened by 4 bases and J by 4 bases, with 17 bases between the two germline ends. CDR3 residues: CASSSAAGARYNEQFF. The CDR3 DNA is TGTGCCAGCAGCTCGGCCGCAGGGGCCCGTTACAATGAGCAGTTCTTC. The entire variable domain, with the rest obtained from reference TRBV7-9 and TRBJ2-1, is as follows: DTGVSQNPRHKITKRGQNVTFRCDPISEHNRLYWYRQTLGQGPEFLTYFQNEAQLEKSRLLSDRFSAERPKGSFSTLEIQRTEQGDSAMYLCASSSAAGARYNEQFFGPGTRLTVL.

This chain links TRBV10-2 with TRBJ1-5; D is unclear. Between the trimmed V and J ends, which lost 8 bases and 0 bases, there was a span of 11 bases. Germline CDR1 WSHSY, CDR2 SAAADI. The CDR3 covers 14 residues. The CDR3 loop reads CASGDDTSNQPQHF. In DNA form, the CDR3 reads TGCGCCAGCGGCGATGACACTAGCAATCAGCCCCAGCATTTT.

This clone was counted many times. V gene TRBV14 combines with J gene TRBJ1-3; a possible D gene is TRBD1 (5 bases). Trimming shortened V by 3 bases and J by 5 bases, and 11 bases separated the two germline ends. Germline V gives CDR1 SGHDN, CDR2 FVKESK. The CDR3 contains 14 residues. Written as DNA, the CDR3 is TGTGCCAGCAGCCAGGCTTTGGGGCGAAACACCATATATTTT. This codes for CASSQALGRNTIYF. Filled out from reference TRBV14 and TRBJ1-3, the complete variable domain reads EAGVTQFPSHSVIEKGQTVTLRCDPISGHDNLYWYRRVMGKEIKFLLHFVKESKQDESGMPNNRFLAERTGGTYSTLKVQPAELEDSGVYFCASSQALGRNTIYFGEGSWLTVV.

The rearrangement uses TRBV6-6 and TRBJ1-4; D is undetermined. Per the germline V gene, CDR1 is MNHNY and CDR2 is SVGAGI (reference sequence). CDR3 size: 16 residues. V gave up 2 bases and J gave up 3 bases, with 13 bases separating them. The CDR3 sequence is CASSYTHLGANEKLFF. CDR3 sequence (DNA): TGTGCCAGCAGTTACACACATCTGGGAGCTAATGAAAAACTGTTTTTT.

The CDR3 sequence: CTSSHKLITAHYEQYF. CDR3 in DNA: TGCACCAGCAGCCACAAGCTTATAACTGCCCACTACGAGCAGTACTTC. The J gene is TRBJ2-7, the V gene TRBV1; the table's TRBD2 call for D was not verified on the DNA. TRBV1 is a recognized pseudogene. The CDR3 totals 16 residues.

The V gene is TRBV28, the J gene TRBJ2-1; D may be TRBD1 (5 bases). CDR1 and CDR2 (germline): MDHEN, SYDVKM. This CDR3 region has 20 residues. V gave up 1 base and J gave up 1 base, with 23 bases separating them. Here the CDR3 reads CASSLFAEQLDKKSYNEQFF. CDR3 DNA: TGTGCCAGCAGTTTATTTGCGGAACAGTTGGACAAAAAATCCTACAATGAGCAGTTCTTC.